This TCR beta chain originates from a study of cytomegalovirus exposure and HLA in healthy donors. Using immunoSEQ multiplex PCR, the repertoire was profiled, and TCRdb retains in-frame clones only, with some absent. The sample has 95,000 to 150,000 clones, roughly 94% seen once. From germline, CDR1 is MDHEN and CDR2 SYDVKM. Trimming took off 6 bases at V and 4 bases at J, with 15 bases between the two ends. This CDR3 comprises 14 residues. The receptor was derived from a woman under 30 in good health and CMV-seronegative. Material: PBMCs. The chain joins TRBV28 to TRBJ1-2, with a weak D call TRBD1 (5 bases). CDR3: CASRTTQGLYGYTF. The CDR3 DNA reads TGTGCCAGCAGGACAACTCAGGGACTCTATGGCTACACCTTC.